The 12 T cell receptor beta chains given below trace back to one sample, sequenced in a study of OX40 agonist ivuxolimab in advanced cancers. Profiling relied on immunoSEQ multiplex PCR, and the TCRdb table lists in-frame clones only, not all of them. The table shows tens of thousands of clones, with about nine tenths occurring only once. Here the sequenced sample was CD4+ or CD8+ T cells sorted from blood, taken in a trial of the OX40 agonist ivuxolimab. The receptors derive from an adult with an advanced solid tumor such as melanoma, head and neck, liver or kidney cancer.

The J gene is TRBJ1-5, the V gene TRBV6-5; 9 nucleotides match TRBD1. After removal of 6 bases from V and 1 base from J, the junction contained 4 bases not matched to a gene. This CDR3 has 15 amino acids. Germline CDR1 reads MNHEY; CDR2 reads SVGAGI. The chain's CDR3 is CASRMGTGSNQPQHF. The CDR3, as DNA: TGTGCCAGCAGAATGGGGACAGGGAGCAATCAGCCCCAGCATTTT.

V usage is TRBV7-6 and J usage is TRBJ2-7, with D unresolved. Germline CDR1 reads SGHVS; CDR2 reads FNYEAQ. The ends were cut back, 5 bases at V and 3 bases at J, with 14 bases in the middle. The CDR3 consists of 14 residues. The CDR3 nucleotides read TGTGCCAGCAGCCCCCAGACCGACTTCTACGAGCAGTACTTC. Protein sequence: CASSPQTDFYEQYF. Together with reference TRBV7-6 and TRBJ2-7, the CDR3 gives the full variable domain: GAGVSQSPRYKVTKRGQDVALRCDPISGHVSLYWYRQALGQGPEFLTYFNYEAQQDKSGLPNDRFSAERPEGSISTLTIQRTEQRDSAMYRCASSPQTDFYEQYFGPGTRLTVT.

The chain combines TRBV29-1 with TRBJ2-5; 7 positions match TRBD2. The end of the DNA is better explained by TRBJ2-7, so the J call may be wrong. The CDR3 runs 15 residues. The germline CDR1 and CDR2 sequences are SQVTM and ANQGSEA. The CDR3 region has the DNA TGCAGCGTTGCCCCCCAGGGAGGGTCCTCCTACGAGCAGTACTTC. Encoded protein: CSVAPQGGSSYEQYF.

The chain uses TRBV10-1 and TRBJ2-1; 7 nucleotides match TRBD1. The CDR3 has 14 amino acids. With V trimmed by 4 bases and J by 4 bases, 4 bases remained unmatched. CDR1 WNHNN and CDR2 SYGVQD come from the germline V gene (reference sequence). Here the CDR3 DNA reads TGCGCCAGCAGTGCCCTGACAGGGTACAATGAGCAGTTCTTC. Its translation: CASSALTGYNEQFF.

The rearrangement uses TRBV5-1 and TRBJ2-7; D tentatively fits TRBD1 or TRBD2 (5 bases each). Germline assignment: CDR1 SGHRS and CDR2 YFSETQ. V was trimmed by 4 bases and J by 7 bases, leaving 18 bases between them. The CDR3 runs to 14 residues. CDR3 protein: CASSTGTVLEEQYF. The CDR3 DNA reads as TGCGCCAGCAGCACCGGGACCGTCCTGGAGGAGCAGTACTTC.

The CDR3 sequence: CASSPRRLRLYNEQFF. The CDR3 coding sequence is TGTGCCAGCTCACCCCGAAGGCTAAGGCTCTACAATGAGCAGTTCTTC. The genes are TRBV18 and TRBJ2-1; no firm D call. In germline, CDR1 is KGHSH, CDR2 LQKENI. Trimming removed 3 bases from V and 3 bases from J, with 15 bases in between. The CDR3 loop spans 16 amino acids.

The rearrangement links TRBV15 to TRBJ2-1, with 11 bases that match TRBD1. The CDR3 covers 16 residues. V gave up 5 bases and J gave up 7 bases; unmatched junction bases: 10. Germline-derived CDR1 and CDR2 are LNHNV and YYDKDF (reference sequence). CDR3 sequence (DNA): TGTGCCACCAGCGTATCGGACAGGGGGCGCCGGAATGAGCAGTTCTTC. It yields the protein CATSVSDRGRRNEQFF.

The chain combines TRBV5-3 with TRBJ2-2, with D maybe TRBD2 (5 bases). TRBV5-3 qualifies as an ORF whose function is uncertain. There are 17 residues in the CDR3. V lost 5 bases, J lost 1 base, and 18 bases lay in between. CDR3 sequence: CARRAALGPRNTGELFF. The CDR3 DNA reads TGTGCCAGAAGAGCGGCCCTAGGGCCCCGGAACACCGGGGAGCTGTTTTTT.

V usage is TRBV12-5 and J usage is TRBJ1-1, with D maybe TRBD1 (5 bases). CDR3 length: 14 residues. V was clipped by 6 bases and J by 0 bases, with 11 bases between them. From germline, CDR1 is LGHNT and CDR2 FRNRAP. Here the CDR3 reads CASGMGRLNTEAFF. CDR3 nucleotide sequence: TGTGCTAGTGGAATGGGACGGCTGAACACTGAAGCTTTCTTT.

The V gene is TRBV30, the J gene TRBJ2-3; tentatively, D is TRBD2 (7 bases). V was trimmed by 3 bases and J by 3 bases, leaving 16 bases between them. The CDR3 extends over 15 amino acids. CDR1 and CDR2 from the germline V gene are GTSNPN and SVGIG (reference sequence). DNA of the CDR3: TGTGCCTGGAGAGTAGGGGGAGGGTCAACAGATACGCAGTATTTT. Translated: CAWRVGGGSTDTQYF.

V gene TRBV5-6 combines with J gene TRBJ2-5, with D unclear. Between the trimmed V and J ends, which lost 1 base and 3 bases, there was a span of 7 bases. This CDR3 has 13 amino acids. In germline, CDR1 is SGHDT, CDR2 YYEEEE. This CDR3 reads CASSLRVEETQYF. The DNA for the CDR3 is TGTGCCAGCAGCTTGAGAGTGGAAGAGACCCAGTACTTC.

The rearrangement uses TRBV18 and TRBJ1-2; no clear D gene. Germline assignment: CDR1 KGHSH and CDR2 LQKENI. The CDR3 sequence is 14 residues long. V lost 0 bases to trimming and J lost 2 bases, with 7 bases between them. The CDR3 sequence: CASSPPSGNYGYTF. CDR3 nucleotide sequence: TGTGCCAGCTCACCACCGTCTGGGAACTATGGCTACACCTTC. Drawing the rest from reference TRBV18 and TRBJ1-2, the complete variable domain is NAGVMQNPRHLVRRRGQEARLRCSPMKGHSHVYWYRQLPEEGLKFMVYLQKENIIDESGMPKERFSAEFPKEGPSILRIQQVVRGDSAAYFCASSPPSGNYGYTFGSGTRLTVV.